This T cell receptor beta chain came from a study of identical twins. The CDR3 covers 15 residues. The V gene's germline CDR1 is SEHNR and CDR2 FQNEAQ (reference sequence). J gave up 6 bases and V 3 bases, and 8 bases lay outside the gene matches. TCRdb processed the 5' RACE reads anew with MiXCR; each CDR3 protein has one entry. Of about 920,000 distinct CDR3 sequences listed, around an eighth are singletons. With respect to this clonotype: Its antigen is still unknown.

Study outcomes and limitations: Within beta out-of-frame sequences, the excess sharing observed between twins was weaker.

These data also featured in a second study, about yellow fever vaccine responses in identical twins.

This clonotype originated in a woman younger than 35 in good health. Sequenced input: PBMCs. The chain couples TRBV7-9 to TRBJ2-1, with 7 bases identical to TRBD2. The CDR3 is CASSFGLEGPNEQFF. Here the CDR3 DNA reads TGTGCCAGCAGCTTTGGACTAGAGGGCCCCAATGAGCAGTTCTTC.